These T cell receptor beta chains were read from a single sample in a study of cytomegalovirus exposure and HLA in healthy donors. Assay: immunoSEQ multiplex PCR; the TCRdb copy retains only in-frame clones and omits some. The data show some 210,000 clones, with around 86% seen just once and roughly 2% held by the top ten. Sequenced input: PBMCs. The source of these receptors is a woman aged 18-29 years in good health and CMV-seropositive. CDR3s include the opening cysteine and the closing phenylalanine or tryptophan. D genes are given only for firm matches. Some rows mark clone size as missing; the rest say once, few, many or name a class of expanded clone.

TRBV18	NA	TRBJ1-1	NA	CASSPSGGANTEAFF	TGTGCCAGCTCACCATCGGGGGGCGCGAACACTGAAGCTTTCTTT
TRBV18	NA	TRBJ2-1	NA	CASSQLYRDLYNEQFF	TGTGCCAGCTCACAGCTATACCGGGACTTGTACAATGAGCAGTTCTTC
TRBV5-6	NA	TRBJ2-2	NA	CASSLGGGELFF	TGTGCCAGCAGCTTGGGAGGGGGGGAGCTGTTTTTT
TRBV7-9	TRBD2	TRBJ2-7	NA	CAIGGVGQGDPYEQYF	TGTGCCATCGGGGGGGTAGGCCAGGGCGACCCATACGAGCAGTACTTC
TRBV25-1	NA	TRBJ2-7	once	CASSGYGSYEQYF	TGTGCCAGCTCAGGGTATGGCTCCTACGAGCAGTACTTC
TRBV4-1	NA	TRBJ1-1	NA	CASSQDLGGYTEAFF	TGCGCCAGCAGCCAAGATCTGGGAGGGTATACTGAAGCTTTCTTT
TRBV7-9	NA	TRBJ1-2	NA	CASSPFYGYTF	TGTGCCAGCAGCCCTTTCTATGGCTACACCTTC
TRBV20-1	NA	TRBJ1-1	NA	CSAHRKKAFF	TGCAGTGCGCACAGGAAAAAAGCTTTCTTT
TRBV7-9	TRBD2	TRBJ2-7	once	CASSLSASGRIVDEQYF	TGTGCCAGCAGCTTATCAGCTAGCGGGAGAATCGTCGACGAGCAGTACTTC
TRBV5-1	NA	TRBJ2-7	NA	CASSPGAREFPYEQYF	TGCGCCAGTTCGCCTGGGGCCCGGGAGTTCCCCTACGAGCAGTACTTC
TRBV9	TRBD2	TRBJ2-1	NA	CASSVGSGVGEQFF	TGTGCCAGCAGCGTAGGTAGCGGGGTTGGAGAGCAGTTCTTC
TRBV27	TRBD1	TRBJ1-1	once	CASSSPGQGNTEAFF	TGTGCCAGCAGTTCCCCCGGACAGGGAAACACTGAAGCTTTCTTT
TRBV9	TRBD2	TRBJ2-7	NA	CASSVTGTSVYEQYF	TGTGCCAGCAGCGTCACCGGGACTAGCGTCTACGAGCAGTACTTC
TRBV5-1	NA	TRBJ2-5	NA	CASSPLSRDKETQYF	TGCGCCAGCAGCCCCCTGTCCAGGGATAAGGAGACCCAGTACTTC
TRBV5-4	TRBD2	TRBJ2-3	NA	CASSSSGRLRDTQYF	TGTGCCAGCAGCTCCAGCGGGAGATTAAGAGATACGCAGTATTTT
TRBV30	TRBD1	TRBJ1-2	NA	CAWSLTGVVGYTF	TGTGCCTGGAGTTTGACAGGGGTAGTGGGCTACACCTTC
TRBV6-5	NA	TRBJ1-2	NA	CASSYSQGRYGYTF	TGTGCCAGCAGTTACTCACAGGGTCGGTATGGCTACACCTTC
TRBV27	TRBD2	TRBJ2-7	NA	CASSFLAGVNEQYF	TGTGCCAGCAGTTTTCTAGCGGGAGTGAACGAGCAGTACTTC
TRBV6-5	NA	TRBJ2-1	NA	CASGRVGERYNEQFF	TGTGCCAGCGGCCGAGTAGGGGAACGATACAATGAGCAGTTCTTC
TRBV28	NA	TRBJ1-4	few	CASTQGGEKLFF	TGTGCCAGCACTCAGGGTGGGGAAAAACTGTTTTTT
TRBV12-5	TRBD2	TRBJ2-1	NA	CASGLAGGSNEQFF	TGTGCTAGTGGGTTAGCGGGAGGTAGCAATGAGCAGTTCTTC